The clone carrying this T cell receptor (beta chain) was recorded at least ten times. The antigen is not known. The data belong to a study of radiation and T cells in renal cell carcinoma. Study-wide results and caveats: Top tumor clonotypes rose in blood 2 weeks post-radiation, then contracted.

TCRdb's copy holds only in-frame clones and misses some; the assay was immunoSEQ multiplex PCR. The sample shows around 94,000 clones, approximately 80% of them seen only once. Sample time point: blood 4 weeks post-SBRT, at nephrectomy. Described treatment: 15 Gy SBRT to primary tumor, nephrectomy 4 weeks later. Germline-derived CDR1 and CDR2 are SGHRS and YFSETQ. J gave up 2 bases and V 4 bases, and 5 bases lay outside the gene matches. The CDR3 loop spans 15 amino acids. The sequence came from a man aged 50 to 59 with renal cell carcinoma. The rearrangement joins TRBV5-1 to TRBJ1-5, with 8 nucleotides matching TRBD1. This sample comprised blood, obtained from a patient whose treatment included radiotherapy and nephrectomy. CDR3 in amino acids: CASSLGTGGNQPQHF. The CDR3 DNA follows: TGCGCCAGCAGCCTTGGGACAGGAGGCAATCAGCCCCAGCATTTT.